This TCR beta chain derives from a study of technical replicates of blood from a handful of donors. This CDR3 contains 16 residues. The assay was immunoSEQ multiplex PCR, and TCRdb's table has in-frame clones only and misses some. The table records tens of thousands of clones, approximately 88% of them present only once. This TCR was recovered from a human donor in good health. Some clones in this sample may be carry-over from other donors' samples. The chain employs TRBV12-2 and TRBJ1-5. TRBV12-2 is noted as a pseudogene. What was sequenced was PBMCs. The CDR3 loop is CASRQSGGPSNQPQHF. CDR3 nucleotide sequence: TGTGCAAGTCGTCAAAGCGGGGGGCCTAGCAATCAGCCCCAGCATTTT.